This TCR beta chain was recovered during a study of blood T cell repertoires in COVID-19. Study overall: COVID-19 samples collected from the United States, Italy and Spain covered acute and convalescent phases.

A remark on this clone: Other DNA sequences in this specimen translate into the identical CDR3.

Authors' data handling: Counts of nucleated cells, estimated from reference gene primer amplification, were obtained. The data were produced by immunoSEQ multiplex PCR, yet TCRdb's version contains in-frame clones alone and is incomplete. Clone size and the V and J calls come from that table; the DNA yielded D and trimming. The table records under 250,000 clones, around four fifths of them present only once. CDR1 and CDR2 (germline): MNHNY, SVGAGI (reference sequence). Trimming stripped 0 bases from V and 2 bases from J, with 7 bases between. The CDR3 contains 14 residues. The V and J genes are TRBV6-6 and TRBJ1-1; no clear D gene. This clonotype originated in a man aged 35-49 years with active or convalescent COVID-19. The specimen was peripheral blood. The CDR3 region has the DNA TGTGCCAGCAGTTACTCGGAGCCTAACACTGAAGCTTTCTTT. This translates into CASSYSEPNTEAFF.